This TCR beta chain was captured by sequencing in a study of control samples from healthy donors and cancer patients (dated by TCRdb to between 2020 and 2021). The library came from the immunoSEQ multiplex PCR assay. This is the immuneACCESS table as TCRdb keeps it, with only in-frame sequences that have V and J called. A part of the clones is gone; compared with another copy, unresolved V genes explain less than half, and the rest is unexplained. The sample table contains more than 85,000 clones; only one count was recorded for roughly 90% of them. The top ten clonotypes cover about 3.7% of the sample. For this clone: Its antigen remains unidentified. Per-base quality was not reported, and no clone a single base away is much larger than it.

Based on the germline V gene, the CDR1 and CDR2 sequences are MGHRA and YSYEKL. The CDR3 measures 15 amino acids from cysteine to phenylalanine. The read is trimmed to its CDR3 DNA, 45 bases read in frame from base 1. Germline trimming: 6 bases from V, 5 bases from J; junction bases outside gene matches: 7. Material for sequencing was PBMCs. The rearranged chain carries TRBV4-1 and TRBJ1-1, with 12 junctional bases fitting TRBD1. The source of this sequence is a woman aged 60-70 years with lung cancer. The bases are TGCGCCAGCAGACCGGGACAGGGGGCGAAAACTGAAGCTTTCTTT. Its amino acids are CASRPGQGAKTEAFF.